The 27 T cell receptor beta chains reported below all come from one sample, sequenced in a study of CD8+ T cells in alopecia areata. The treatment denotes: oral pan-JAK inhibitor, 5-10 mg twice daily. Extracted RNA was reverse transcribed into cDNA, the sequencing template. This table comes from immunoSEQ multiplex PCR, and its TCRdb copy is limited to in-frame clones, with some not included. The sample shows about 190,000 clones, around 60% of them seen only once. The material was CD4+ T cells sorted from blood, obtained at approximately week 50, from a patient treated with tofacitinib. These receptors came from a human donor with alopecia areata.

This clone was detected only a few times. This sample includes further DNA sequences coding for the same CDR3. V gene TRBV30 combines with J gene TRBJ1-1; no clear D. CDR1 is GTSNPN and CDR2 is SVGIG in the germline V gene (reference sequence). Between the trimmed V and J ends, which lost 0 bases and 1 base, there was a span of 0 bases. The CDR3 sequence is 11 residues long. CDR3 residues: CAWSVNTEAFF. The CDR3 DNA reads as TGTGCCTGGAGTGTGAACACTGAAGCTTTCTTT.

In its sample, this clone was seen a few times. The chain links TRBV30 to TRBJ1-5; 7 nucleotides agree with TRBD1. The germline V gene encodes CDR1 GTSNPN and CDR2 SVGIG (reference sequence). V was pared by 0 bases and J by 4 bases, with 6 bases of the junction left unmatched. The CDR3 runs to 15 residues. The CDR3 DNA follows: TGTGCCTGGAGTGTATCGGGACAGCGAAATCAGCCCCAGCATTTT. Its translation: CAWSVSGQRNQPQHF.

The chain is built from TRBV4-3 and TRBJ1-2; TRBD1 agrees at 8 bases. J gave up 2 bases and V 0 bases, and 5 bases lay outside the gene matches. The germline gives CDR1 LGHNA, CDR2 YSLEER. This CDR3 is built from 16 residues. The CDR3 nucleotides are TGCGCCAGCAGCCAAGATCATACAGGGGGGAACTATGGCTACACCTTC. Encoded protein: CASSQDHTGGNYGYTF.

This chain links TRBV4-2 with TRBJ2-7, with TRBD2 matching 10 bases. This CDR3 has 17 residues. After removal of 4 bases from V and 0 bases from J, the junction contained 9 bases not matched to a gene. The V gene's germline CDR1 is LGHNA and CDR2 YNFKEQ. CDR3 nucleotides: TGTGCCAGCAGCCCCGGACCAGCGGGGGGGAGCTCCTACGAGCAGTACTTC. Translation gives CASSPGPAGGSSYEQYF.

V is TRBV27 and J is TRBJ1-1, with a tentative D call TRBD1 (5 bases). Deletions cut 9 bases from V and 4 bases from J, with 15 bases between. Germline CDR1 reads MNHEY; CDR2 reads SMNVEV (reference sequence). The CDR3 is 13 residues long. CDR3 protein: CASRLAGVTEAFF. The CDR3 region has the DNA TGTGCCAGTCGACTTGCGGGGGTCACTGAAGCTTTCTTT.

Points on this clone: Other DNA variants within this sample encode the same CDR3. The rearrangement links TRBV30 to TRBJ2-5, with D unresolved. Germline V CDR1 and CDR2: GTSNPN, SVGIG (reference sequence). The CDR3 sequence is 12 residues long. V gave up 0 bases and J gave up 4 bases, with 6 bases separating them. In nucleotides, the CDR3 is TGTGCCTGGAGTGTAGGGTCAGAGACCCAGTACTTC. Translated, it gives CAWSVGSETQYF.

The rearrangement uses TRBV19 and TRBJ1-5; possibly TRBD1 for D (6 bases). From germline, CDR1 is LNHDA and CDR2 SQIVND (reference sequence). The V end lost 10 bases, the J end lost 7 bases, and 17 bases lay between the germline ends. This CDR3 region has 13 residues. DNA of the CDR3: TGTGCCATTTCCCGGGACAATTTGCAGCCCCAGCATTTT. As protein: CAISRDNLQPQHF.

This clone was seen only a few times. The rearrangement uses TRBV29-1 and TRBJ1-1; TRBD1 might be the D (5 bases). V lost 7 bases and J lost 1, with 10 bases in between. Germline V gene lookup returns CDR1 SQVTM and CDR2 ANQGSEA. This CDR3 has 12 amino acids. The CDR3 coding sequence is TGCAGCGGGGGGTCACAGAACACTGAAGCTTTCTTT. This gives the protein CSGGSQNTEAFF. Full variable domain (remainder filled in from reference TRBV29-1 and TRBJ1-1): SAVISQKPSRDICQRGTSLTIQCQVDSQVTMMFWYRQQPGQSLTLIATANQGSEATYESGFVIDKFPISRPNLTFSTLTVSNMSPEDSSIYLCSGGSQNTEAFFGQGTRLTVV.

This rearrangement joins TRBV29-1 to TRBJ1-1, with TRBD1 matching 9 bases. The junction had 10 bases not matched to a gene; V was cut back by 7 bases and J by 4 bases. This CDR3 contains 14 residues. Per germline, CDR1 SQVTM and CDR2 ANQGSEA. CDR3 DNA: TGCAGCGCGCGACAGGGGGTAAGGGGCACTGAAGCTTTCTTT. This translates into CSARQGVRGTEAFF.

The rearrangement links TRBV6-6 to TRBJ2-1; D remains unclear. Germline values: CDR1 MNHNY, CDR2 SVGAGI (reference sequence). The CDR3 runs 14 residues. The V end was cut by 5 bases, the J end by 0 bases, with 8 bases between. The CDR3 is CASSPISSYNEQFF. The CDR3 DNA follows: TGTGCCAGCAGTCCTATTAGCTCCTACAATGAGCAGTTCTTC.

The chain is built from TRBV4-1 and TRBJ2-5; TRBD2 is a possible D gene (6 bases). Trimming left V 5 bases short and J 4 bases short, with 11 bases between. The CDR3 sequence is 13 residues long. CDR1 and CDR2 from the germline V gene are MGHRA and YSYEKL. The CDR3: CASSKREAETQYF. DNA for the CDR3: TGCGCCAGCAGCAAGAGGGAGGCAGAGACCCAGTACTTC.

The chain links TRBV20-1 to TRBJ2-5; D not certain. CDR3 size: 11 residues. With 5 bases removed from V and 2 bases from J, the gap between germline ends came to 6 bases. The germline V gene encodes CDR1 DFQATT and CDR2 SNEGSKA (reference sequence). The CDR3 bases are TGCAGTGCTCAGAATCAAGAGACCCAGTACTTC. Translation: CSAQNQETQYF.

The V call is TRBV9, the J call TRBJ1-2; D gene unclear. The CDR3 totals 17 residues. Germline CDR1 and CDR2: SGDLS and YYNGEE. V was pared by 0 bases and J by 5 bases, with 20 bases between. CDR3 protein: CASSVATTGGSGYGYTF. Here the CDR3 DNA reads TGTGCCAGCAGCGTAGCTACAACGGGAGGGAGTGGATATGGCTACACCTTC.

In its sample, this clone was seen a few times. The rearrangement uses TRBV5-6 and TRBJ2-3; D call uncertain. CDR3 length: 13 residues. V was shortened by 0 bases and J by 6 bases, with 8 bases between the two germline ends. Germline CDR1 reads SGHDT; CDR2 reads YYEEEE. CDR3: CASSLVQVDTQYF. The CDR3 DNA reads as TGTGCCAGCAGCTTGGTGCAGGTCGATACGCAGTATTTT.

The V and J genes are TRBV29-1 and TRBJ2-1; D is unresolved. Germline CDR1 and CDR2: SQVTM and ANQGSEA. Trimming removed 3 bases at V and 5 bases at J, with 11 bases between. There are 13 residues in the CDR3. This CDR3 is CSVDRIENNEQFF. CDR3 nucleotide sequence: TGCAGCGTTGACCGGATAGAAAACAATGAGCAGTTCTTC.

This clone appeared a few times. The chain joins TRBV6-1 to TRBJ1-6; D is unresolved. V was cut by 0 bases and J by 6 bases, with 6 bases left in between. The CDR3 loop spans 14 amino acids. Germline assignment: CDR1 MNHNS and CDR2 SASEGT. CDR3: CASSEAGSNSPLHF. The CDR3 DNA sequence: TGTGCCAGCAGTGAAGCCGGGAGTAATTCACCCCTCCACTTT.

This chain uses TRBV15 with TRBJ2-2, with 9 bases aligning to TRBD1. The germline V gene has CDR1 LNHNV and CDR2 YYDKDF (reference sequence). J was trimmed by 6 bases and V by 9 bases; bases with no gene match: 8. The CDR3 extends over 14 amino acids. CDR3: CATRTGVNPGELFF. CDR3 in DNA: TGTGCCACAAGGACAGGGGTAAACCCCGGGGAGCTGTTTTTT. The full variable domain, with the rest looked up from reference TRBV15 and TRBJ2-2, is DAMVIQNPRYQVTQFGKPVTLSCSQTLNHNVMYWYQQKSSQAPKLLFHYYDKDFNNEADTPDNFQSRRPNTSFCFLDIRSPGLGDTAMYLCATRTGVNPGELFFGEGSRLTVL.

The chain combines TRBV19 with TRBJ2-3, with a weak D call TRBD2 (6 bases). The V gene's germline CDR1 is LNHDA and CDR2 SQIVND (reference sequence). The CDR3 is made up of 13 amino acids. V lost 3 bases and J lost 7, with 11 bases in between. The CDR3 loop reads CASSIGRLYTQYF. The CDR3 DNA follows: TGTGCCAGTAGTATCGGGAGACTGTATACGCAGTATTTT. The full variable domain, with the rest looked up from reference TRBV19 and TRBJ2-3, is DGGITQSPKYLFRKEGQNVTLSCEQNLNHDAMYWYRQDPGQGLRLIYYSQIVNDFQKGDIAEGYSVSREKKESFPLTVTSAQKNPTAFYLCASSIGRLYTQYFGPGTRLTVL.

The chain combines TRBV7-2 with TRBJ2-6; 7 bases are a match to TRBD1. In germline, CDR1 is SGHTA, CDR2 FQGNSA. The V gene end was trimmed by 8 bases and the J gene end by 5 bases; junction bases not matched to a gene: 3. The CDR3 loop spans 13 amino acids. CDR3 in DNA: TGTGCCAGCGGACAGGACAGGGCCAACGTCCTGACTTTC. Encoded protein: CASGQDRANVLTF.

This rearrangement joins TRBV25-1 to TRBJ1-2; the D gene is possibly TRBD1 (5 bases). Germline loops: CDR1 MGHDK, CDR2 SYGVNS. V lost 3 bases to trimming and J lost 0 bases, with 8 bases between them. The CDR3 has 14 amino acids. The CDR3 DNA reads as TGTGCCAGCAGTGACCAGGGCGCTAACTATGGCTACACCTTC. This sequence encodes CASSDQGANYGYTF.

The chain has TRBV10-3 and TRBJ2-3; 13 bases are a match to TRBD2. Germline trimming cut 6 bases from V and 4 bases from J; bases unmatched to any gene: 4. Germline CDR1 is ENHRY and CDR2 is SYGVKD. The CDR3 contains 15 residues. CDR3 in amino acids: CAISETSGGPDTQYF. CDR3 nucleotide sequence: TGTGCCATCAGCGAGACTAGCGGGGGGCCAGATACGCAGTATTTT.

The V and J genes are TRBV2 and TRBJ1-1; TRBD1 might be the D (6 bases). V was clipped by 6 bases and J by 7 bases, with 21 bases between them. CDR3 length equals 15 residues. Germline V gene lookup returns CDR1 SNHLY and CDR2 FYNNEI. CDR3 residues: CASSPRGGGLGEAFF. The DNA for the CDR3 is TGTGCCAGCAGCCCCCGGGGCGGGGGGCTAGGTGAAGCTTTCTTT.

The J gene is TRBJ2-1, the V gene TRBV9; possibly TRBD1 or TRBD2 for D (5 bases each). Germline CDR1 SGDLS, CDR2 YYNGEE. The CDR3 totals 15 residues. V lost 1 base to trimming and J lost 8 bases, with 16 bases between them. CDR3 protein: CASSVTPVVGDEQFF. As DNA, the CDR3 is TGTGCCAGCAGCGTAACTCCCGTCGTGGGGGATGAGCAGTTCTTC.

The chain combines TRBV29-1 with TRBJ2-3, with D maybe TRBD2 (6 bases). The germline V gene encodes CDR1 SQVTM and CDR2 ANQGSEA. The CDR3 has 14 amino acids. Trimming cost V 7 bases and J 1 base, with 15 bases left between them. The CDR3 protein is CSASGGAGTDTQYF. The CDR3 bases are TGCAGCGCCTCAGGCGGGGCTGGCACAGATACGCAGTATTTT.

The CDR3 loop is CASSMTVGNQPQHF. The CDR3 DNA sequence: TGTGCCAGCAGTATGACAGTCGGCAATCAGCCCCAGCATTTT. This chain connects TRBV6-1 to TRBJ1-5; tentative D call: TRBD1 (5 bases). With 5 bases removed from V and 2 bases from J, the gap between germline ends came to 10 bases. The germline V gene has CDR1 MNHNS and CDR2 SASEGT. This CDR3 region has 14 residues.

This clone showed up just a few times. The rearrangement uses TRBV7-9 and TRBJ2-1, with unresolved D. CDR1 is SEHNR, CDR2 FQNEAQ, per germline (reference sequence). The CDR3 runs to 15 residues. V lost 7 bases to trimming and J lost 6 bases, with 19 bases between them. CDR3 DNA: TGTGCCAGCAATGTGGACCCCAACGCCCTCAATGAGCAGTTCTTC. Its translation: CASNVDPNALNEQFF.

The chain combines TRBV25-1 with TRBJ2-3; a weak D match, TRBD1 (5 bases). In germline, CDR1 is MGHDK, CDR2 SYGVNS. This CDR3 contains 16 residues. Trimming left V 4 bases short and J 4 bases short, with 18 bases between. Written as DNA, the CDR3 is TGTGCCAGCAGTGCGTACCAAGGGGAAGGCGCAGATACGCAGTATTTT. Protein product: CASSAYQGEGADTQYF.